The 5 T cell receptor beta chains listed next were all sequenced from one sample in a study of a mutant IDH1 vaccine in newly diagnosed glioma (dated by TCRdb to about 2021). Read against the paper, the sample's time point label means: baseline, week 1 (first vaccination visit). This specimen's treatment or condition label, per the study, means: pre-vaccination baseline after standard-of-care therapy. The library came from the immunoSEQ multiplex PCR assay. Sourced from immuneACCESS, this table was stored by TCRdb with only in-frame sequences that have V and J called. A share of the clones is absent; for the studies checked, an unresolved V gene accounts for under half, and the remainder has no known explanation. The sample table records roughly 35,000 clones; about nine tenths of these occur just once. The ten largest clonotypes hold 4.8% of the sample. The specimen comprised PBMCs, sampled from a glioma patient treated with radiotherapy, temozolomide or both. These receptors were taken from a woman aged 40-49 years with glioma.

This clone was picked up one time. For the CDR3, the DNA is TGTGCCAGTAGCAGCGGGACAGTAGATTCGGAGACCCAGTACTTC. It specifies CASSSGTVDSETQYF. This rearrangement joins TRBV19 to TRBJ2-5, with D perhaps given as TRBD1 or TRBD2 (7 bases each). Germline CDR1 and CDR2: LNHDA and SQIVND (reference sequence). The CDR3 length is 15 residues. The V and J ends lost 6 bases and 5 bases respectively, with 19 bases between them.

The genes are TRBV5-6 and TRBJ1-3; no reliable D call. This CDR3 comprises 17 residues. Germline values: CDR1 SGHDT, CDR2 YYEEEE. The germline V and J ends were trimmed by 1 base and 0 bases, with 14 bases remaining between them. The CDR3 DNA is TGTGCCAGCAGCTTGTGGGGAGCCTCGAACTCTGGAAACACCATATATTTT. This encodes CASSLWGASNSGNTIYF.

In this sample, this clone turned up once. V and J are TRBV6-6 and TRBJ1-4, with TRBD1 as a possible D gene (6 bases). Per the germline V gene, CDR1 is MNHNY and CDR2 is SVGAGI (reference sequence). The V end was cut by 5 bases, the J end by 8 bases, with 15 bases between. The CDR3 is made up of 14 amino acids. CDR3 loop: CASSTAGEREKLFF. For the CDR3, the DNA is TGTGCCAGCAGTACCGCAGGGGAGCGGGAAAAACTGTTTTTT.

In this sample, this clone turned up a few times. The chain combines TRBV11-3 with TRBJ1-1; no clear D gene. Germline assignment: CDR1 SGHNT and CDR2 YENEEA. This CDR3 is 13 amino acids long. Trimming removed 5 bases at V and 1 base at J, with 8 bases between. The CDR3 nucleotides read TGTGCCAGCAGCGGTCAGCAGAACACTGAAGCTTTCTTT. Encoded protein: CASSGQQNTEAFF.

V usage is TRBV2 and J usage is TRBJ2-2; possibly TRBD2 for D (5 bases). V was pared by 4 bases and J by 8 bases, with 11 bases between. The CDR3 has 13 residues. CDR1 and CDR2 from the germline V gene are SNHLY and FYNNEI. The CDR3 loop is CASSGLAAGELFF. In DNA, the CDR3 is TGTGCCAGCAGTGGTCTAGCTGCTGGGGAGCTGTTTTTT.